This TCR beta chain was sequenced during a study of shared clonotypes between healthy human individuals. As handled by the study authors: Filtering differed, since immunoSEQ gave only junction sequences and no quality scores. The assay was immunoSEQ multiplex PCR, and TCRdb's table has in-frame clones only and misses some. V and J calls and clone size are copied from that table; D and trimming were computed from the DNA. The data show 2 million to 3 million clones, 93% seen once. Healthy HIV-negative adults with no recent acute infections or vaccinations were recruited as donors. CDR3 length: 13 amino acids. Germline V gene lookup returns CDR1 SNHLY and CDR2 FYNNEI. V lost 5 bases, J lost 5 bases, and 12 bases lay in between.

The rearrangement uses TRBV2 and TRBJ2-5, with D perhaps TRBD2 (6 bases). The clonotype originates from a man in his late teens or twenties in good health. Some clones in this sample may be carry-over from other donors' samples. The sequenced sample consisted of naive CD4+ T cells from PBMCs. Subset defined: CD45RA+ positively selected. The CDR3 reads CASSPGRGETQYF. CDR3 sequence (DNA): TGTGCCAGCAGTCCGGGACGGGGGGAGACCCAGTACTTC.